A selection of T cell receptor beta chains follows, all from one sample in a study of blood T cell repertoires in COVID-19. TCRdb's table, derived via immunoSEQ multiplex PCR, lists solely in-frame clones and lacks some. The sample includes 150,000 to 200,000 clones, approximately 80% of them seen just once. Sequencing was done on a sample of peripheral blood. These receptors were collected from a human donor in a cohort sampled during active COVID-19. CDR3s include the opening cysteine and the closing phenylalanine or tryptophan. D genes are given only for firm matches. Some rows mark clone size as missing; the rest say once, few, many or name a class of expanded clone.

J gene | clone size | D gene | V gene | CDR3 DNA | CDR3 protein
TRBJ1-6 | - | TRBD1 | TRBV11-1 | TGTGCCAGCAGCTATACCGGACAGGGCGACGGCTCACCCCTCCACTTT | CASSYTGQGDGSPLHF
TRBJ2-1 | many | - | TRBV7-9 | TGTGCCAGCAGCAGCCGCGTCAATGAGCAGTTCTTC | CASSSRVNEQFF
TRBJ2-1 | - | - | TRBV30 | TGTGCCTGGAGTGACGAAACAGTGTTCTCCTACAATGAGCAGTTCTTC | CAWSDETVFSYNEQFF
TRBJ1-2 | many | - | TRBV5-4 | TGTGCCAGCACCCCCGGCGGGGGCATTAACTATGGCTACACCTTC | CASTPGGGINYGYTF
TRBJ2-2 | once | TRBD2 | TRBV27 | TGTGCCAGCGGCCTGTCGGGGGGAACCGGGGAGCTGTTTTTT | CASGLSGGTGELFF
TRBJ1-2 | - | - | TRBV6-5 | TGTGCCAGCAGTAGACCCGGGACATATTATGGCTACACCTTC | CASSRPGTYYGYTF
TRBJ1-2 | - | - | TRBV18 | TGTGCCTCCAGCTCAATACAGGGACCCCACTATGGCTACACCTTC | CASSSIQGPHYGYTF
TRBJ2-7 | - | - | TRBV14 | TGTGCCAGCAGCCAAGATCGAGGGAGGTCCTACGAGCAGTACTTC | CASSQDRGRSYEQYF
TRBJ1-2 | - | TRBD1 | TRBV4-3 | TGCGCCAGCAGCCAAGTGTTGGCAGGGGGTCGTGGCTACACCTTC | CASSQVLAGGRGYTF
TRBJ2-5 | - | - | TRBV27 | TGTGCCAGCAGTTCTCCCCAAGAGACCCAGTACTTC | CASSSPQETQYF
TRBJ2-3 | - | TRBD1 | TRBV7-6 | TGTGCCAGCAGCTTACAGGGGGCGGGTAGCACAGATACGCAGTATTTT | CASSLQGAGSTDTQYF
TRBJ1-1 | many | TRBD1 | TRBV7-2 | TGTGCCAGCAGTGAAGACAGGGTTGAAGCTTTCTTT | CASSEDRVEAFF
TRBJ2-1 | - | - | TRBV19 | TGTGCCACCATAGCCACCTACAATGAGCAGTTCTTC | CATIATYNEQFF
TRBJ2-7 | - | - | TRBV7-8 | TGTGCCAGCAGCCCTCAGGCGAGAGACGAGCAGTACTTC | CASSPQARDEQYF
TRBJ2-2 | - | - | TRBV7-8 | TGTGCCAGCAGCTCAGGGGTTCATGCGAACACCGGGGAGCTGTTTTTT | CASSSGVHANTGELFF
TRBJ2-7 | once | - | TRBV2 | TGTGCCACCGAGGGGGGGCGGGATCCCTACGAGCAGTACTTC | CATEGGRDPYEQYF
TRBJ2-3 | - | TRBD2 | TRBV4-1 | TGCGCCAGCAGCCTCTTAGCGGGGGCGCTCCCTAGTAGCACAGATACGCAGTATTTT | CASSLLAGALPSSTDTQYF
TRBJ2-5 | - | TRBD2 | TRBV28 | TGTGCCAGCAGTCCCGCACTAGCGGGGGTTCAAGAGACCCAGTACTTC | CASSPALAGVQETQYF
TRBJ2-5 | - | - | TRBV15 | TGTGCCACCAGCAGAGATGAGGATGCGTGGGGCGTCGAGACCCAGTACTTC | CATSRDEDAWGVETQYF
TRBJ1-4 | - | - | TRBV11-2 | TGTGCCAGCAGCAACGCCCAGGGCTTTGGTTATGAAAAACTGTTTTTT | CASSNAQGFGYEKLFF
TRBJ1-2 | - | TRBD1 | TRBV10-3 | TGTGCCATCAGTCAGGGGGCAGGTGGCTACACCTTC | CAISQGAGGYTF
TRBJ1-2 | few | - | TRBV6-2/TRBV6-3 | TGTGCCAGCAGTTACTCGTCCCGCAGGGAGGATGGCTACACCTTC | CASSYSSRREDGYTF
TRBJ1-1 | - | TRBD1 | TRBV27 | TGTGCCAGCCGAACAGGGGGCGCGTGGGTGAACACTGAAGCTTTCTTT | CASRTGGAWVNTEAFF
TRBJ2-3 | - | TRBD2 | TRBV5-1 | TGCGCCAGCAGCTTGGGGACTAGCGGGGGCACAGATACGCAGTATTTT | CASSLGTSGGTDTQYF
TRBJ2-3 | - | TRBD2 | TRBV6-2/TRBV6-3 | TGTGCCAGCAGTCGTTGGGTCGTCGGGGGGGCCGGAGATACGCAGTATTTT | CASSRWVVGGAGDTQYF
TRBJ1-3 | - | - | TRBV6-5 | TGTGCCAGCAGTTACGGGTCGGGGGCTGGAAACACCATATATTTT | CASSYGSGAGNTIYF
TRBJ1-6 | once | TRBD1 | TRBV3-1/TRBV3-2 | TGTGCCAGCAGCCATATAGGGCAGGGGGTTAATTCACCCCTCCACTTT | CASSHIGQGVNSPLHF
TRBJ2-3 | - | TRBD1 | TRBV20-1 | TGCAGTGCTAGTCCCCCTCCGGGACAGGGGGCCACAGATACGCAGTATTTT | CSASPPPGQGATDTQYF
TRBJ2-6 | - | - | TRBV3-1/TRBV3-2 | TGTGCCAGCAGCCGAGGACAGAGCTCAGCCTCTGGGGCCAACGTCCTGACTTTC | CASSRGQSSASGANVLTF
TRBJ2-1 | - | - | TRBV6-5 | TGTGCCAGCAGTTACATAGCCATTAGCGGCGACAATGAGCAGTTCTTC | CASSYIAISGDNEQFF
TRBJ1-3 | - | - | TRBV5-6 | TGTGCCAGCAGCGCGACCTGGGCCTCTGGAAACACCATATATTTT | CASSATWASGNTIYF
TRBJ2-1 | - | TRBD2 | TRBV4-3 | TGCGCCAGCAGCCAAGATTGGGGACTAGCGGGATATAATGAGCAGTTCTTC | CASSQDWGLAGYNEQFF
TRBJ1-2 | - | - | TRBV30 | TGTGCCTGGTTCCCCACAGCCTCGGCAGGGAATGGCTACACCTTC | CAWFPTASAGNGYTF